One sample yielded the 8 T cell receptor beta chains listed below, sequenced in a study of shared clonotypes between healthy human individuals (dated by TCRdb to 2019 to 2021). To prepare the library, the immunoSEQ multiplex PCR assay was applied. TCRdb mirrors the immuneACCESS table, restricted to in-frame sequences. Some clones are absent from its copies; in checked studies, under half trace to an unresolved V gene, and the reason for the others is unknown. Recorded for this sample are about 820,000 clones; 80% to 95% of them occurred a single time. The ten most abundant clones make up approximately 25% of the sample. CD8 naive samples were CD45RO-negative cells positively selected for CCR7, giving a CD45RA+CCR7+ population that excluded TemRA cells. Sequenced material: naive CD8+ T cells sorted from blood. Taken with the paper, the label for cell subset or site translates to: CD45RA+CCR7+. All receptors derive from a man aged 25 to 45 in good health.

This chain connects TRBV5-1 to TRBJ2-1; 8 positions agree with TRBD2. The CDR3 has 17 residues. The V gene's germline CDR1 is SGHRS and CDR2 YFSETQ. The junction had 13 bases not matched to a gene; V was cut back by 4 bases and J by 4 bases. CDR3 DNA sequence: TGCGCCAGCAGCCTAGGATCAAGCGGGAGTTCGTACAATGAGCAGTTCTTC. Protein sequence: CASSLGSSGSSYNEQFF. Variable domain in full (rest from reference TRBV5-1 and TRBJ2-1): KAGVTQTPRYLIKTRGQQVTLSCSPISGHRSVSWYQQTPGQGLQFLFEYFSETQRNKGNFPGRFSGRQFSNSRSEMNVSTLELGDSALYLCASSLGSSGSSYNEQFFGPGTRLTVL.

This clone was seen repeatedly, ten times or more. V and J are TRBV12-5 and TRBJ2-7, with 14 bases that match TRBD2. CDR1 is LGHNT and CDR2 is FRNRAP in the germline V gene. The CDR3 consists of 19 residues. V dropped 5 bases and J dropped 2; count of bases not matched to a gene: 14. CDR3 sequence reads: CASGPPPGLAGVRAYEQYF. The CDR3 coding sequence is TGTGCTAGTGGTCCCCCTCCGGGACTAGCGGGAGTTCGGGCCTACGAGCAGTACTTC.

The rearrangement joins TRBV5-1 to TRBJ2-1; TRBD1 or TRBD2 may be the D gene (5 bases each). CDR3 length: 14 amino acids. Germline CDR1 SGHRS, CDR2 YFSETQ. The V gene lost 3 bases and the J gene lost 5 bases, with 12 bases spanning the gap. The CDR3 DNA reads as TGCGCCAGCAGCTGGGAGTCAGGGAACAATGAGCAGTTCTTC. Amino acids: CASSWESGNNEQFF. The variable domain in full, with the rest retrieved from reference TRBV5-1 and TRBJ2-1, is KAGVTQTPRYLIKTRGQQVTLSCSPISGHRSVSWYQQTPGQGLQFLFEYFSETQRNKGNFPGRFSGRQFSNSRSEMNVSTLELGDSALYLCASSWESGNNEQFFGPGTRLTVL.

The CDR3 coding sequence is TGTGCCAGCAGCTTAAGAAGGGCAGGGGGCCTGAATGAGCAGTTCTTC. It encodes CASSLRRAGGLNEQFF. The chain links TRBV11-2 to TRBJ2-1, with 8 bases lining up with TRBD1. Germline CDR1 reads SGHAT; CDR2 reads FQNNGV. The CDR3 has 16 residues. With 2 bases clipped from V and 7 bases from J, the junction kept 10 bases outside the gene matches. Based on the CDR3 plus reference TRBV11-2 and TRBJ2-1, the full variable domain is EAGVAQSPRYKIIEKRQSVAFWCNPISGHATLYWYQQILGQGPKLLIQFQNNGVVDDSQLPKDRFSAERLKGVDSTLKIQPAKLEDSAVYLCASSLRRAGGLNEQFFGPGTRLTVL.

J is TRBJ2-1 and V is TRBV6-4, with 7 bases aligning to TRBD2. Germline V gives CDR1 MRHNA, CDR2 SNTAGT. The J segment lost 7 bases and the V segment lost 3 bases, leaving 12 bases of the junction unmatched. The CDR3 sequence is 16 residues long. CDR3 nucleotides: TGTGCCAGCAGTGAGTGGGCGGGAGTAGATTGGAATGAGCAGTTCTTC. This sequence encodes CASSEWAGVDWNEQFF.

The genes are TRBV7-9 and TRBJ2-1, with TRBD2 matching over 10 bases. Trimming at V came to 4 bases and at J to 4 bases, leaving 10 bases not matched to a gene. Germline V gene sequence: CDR1 SEHNR, CDR2 FQNEAQ (reference sequence). The CDR3 has 17 residues. The CDR3 DNA is TGTGCCAGCAGCTCGAGTGTCCTAGCGGGGGTATACAATGAGCAGTTCTTC. It is translated as CASSSSVLAGVYNEQFF.

V and J are TRBV30 and TRBJ2-7; tentatively, D is TRBD1 or TRBD2 (5 bases each). Germline V gives CDR1 GTSNPN, CDR2 SVGIG (reference sequence). The CDR3 runs to 15 residues. Trimming cost V 3 bases and J 7 bases, with 22 bases left between them. The CDR3 is CAWRDIRDRPREQYF. CDR3 in DNA: TGTGCCTGGAGGGACATCCGGGATCGTCCTCGGGAGCAGTACTTC.

CDR3 DNA sequence: TGTGCCAGCCGAGGGGTGATCACTCCCTACGAGCAGTACTTC. The encoded protein is CASRGVITPYEQYF. This sequence joins TRBV27 and TRBJ2-7; the D call may be TRBD1 or TRBD2 (5 bases each). V dropped 8 bases and J dropped 2 bases, with 16 bases sitting between them. Germline V gives CDR1 MNHEY, CDR2 SMNVEV (reference sequence). The CDR3 length is 14 residues.